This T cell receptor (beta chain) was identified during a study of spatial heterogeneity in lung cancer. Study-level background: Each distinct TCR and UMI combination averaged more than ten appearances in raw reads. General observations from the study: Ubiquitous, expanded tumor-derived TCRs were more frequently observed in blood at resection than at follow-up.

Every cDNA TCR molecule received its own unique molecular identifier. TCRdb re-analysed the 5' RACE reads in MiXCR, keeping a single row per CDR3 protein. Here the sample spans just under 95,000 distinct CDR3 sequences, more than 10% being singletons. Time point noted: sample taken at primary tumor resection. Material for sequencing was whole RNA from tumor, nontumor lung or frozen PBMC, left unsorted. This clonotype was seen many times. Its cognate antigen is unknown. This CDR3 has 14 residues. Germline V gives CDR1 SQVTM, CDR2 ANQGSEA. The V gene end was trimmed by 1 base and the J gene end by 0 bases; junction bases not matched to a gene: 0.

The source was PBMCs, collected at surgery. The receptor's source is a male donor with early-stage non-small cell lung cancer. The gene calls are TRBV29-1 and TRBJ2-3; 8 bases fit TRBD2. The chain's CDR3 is CSVEGGRSTDTQYF. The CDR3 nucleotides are TGCAGCGTTGAAGGCGGGAGGAGCACAGATACGCAGTATTTT.